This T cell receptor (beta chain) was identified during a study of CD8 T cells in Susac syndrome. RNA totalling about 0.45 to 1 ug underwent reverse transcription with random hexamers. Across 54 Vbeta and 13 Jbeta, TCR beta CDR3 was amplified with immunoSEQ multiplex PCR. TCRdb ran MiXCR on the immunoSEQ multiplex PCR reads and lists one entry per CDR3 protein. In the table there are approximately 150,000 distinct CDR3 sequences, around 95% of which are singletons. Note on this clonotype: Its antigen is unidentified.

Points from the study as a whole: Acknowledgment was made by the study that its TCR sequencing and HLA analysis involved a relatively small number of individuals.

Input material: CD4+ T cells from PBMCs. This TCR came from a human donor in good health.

The CDR3 bases are TGCGCCAGCAGCCAGTTCAGGGGGACTCAGCCCCAGCATTTT. This codes for CASSQFRGTQPQHF. The chain recombines TRBV4-1 with TRBJ1-5; 7 bases map to TRBD1. The CDR3 consists of 14 residues. CDR1 is MGHRA and CDR2 is YSYEKL in the germline V gene. The V and J ends lost 3 bases and 6 bases, in that order; junction bases with no gene match: 5.